Following are 14 T cell receptor beta chains from one sample sequenced in a study of CD8+CD57+ T cells in acquired aplastic anemia. Whoever was chosen for sequencing had shown CD8+CD57+ cell expansion by flow cytometry. Genomic DNA templated the TCR beta VDJ and CDR3 profiling. TCRdb reprocessed the reads with MiXCR, giving one entry per CDR3 protein. Among approximately 190,000 distinct CDR3 sequences listed, nearly 50% were seen once. The sequencing input was sorted CD4+, CD8+, or CD8+CD57+ T cells (not recorded which) from PBMCs. The receptors originated from a human donor with aplastic anemia.

This rearrangement joins TRBV29-1 to TRBJ1-1, with 9 positions matching TRBD1. The V gene end was trimmed by 6 bases and the J gene end by 5 bases; junction bases not matched to a gene: 19. The CDR3 is made up of 17 amino acids. CDR1 is SQVTM and CDR2 is ANQGSEA in the germline V gene. The CDR3 spells CSVEKGGDRVKGTEAFF. For the CDR3, the DNA is TGCAGCGTGGAAAAAGGCGGGGACAGGGTAAAAGGGACTGAAGCTTTCTTT.

This clonotype came up many times. The V gene is TRBV2, the J gene TRBJ1-1; possibly TRBD1 for D (6 bases). Deletions cut 4 bases from V and 3 bases from J, with 12 bases between. Germline lookup yields CDR1 SNHLY and CDR2 FYNNEI. This CDR3 spans 14 amino acids. The CDR3 here is CASSGGGGHTEAFF. DNA of the CDR3: TGTGCCAGCAGTGGCGGTGGGGGGCACACTGAAGCTTTCTTT.

The CDR3 sequence is CSASDPGDTEAFF. CDR3 bases: TGCAGTGCTAGCGACCCAGGGGACACTGAAGCTTTCTTT. This chain connects TRBV20-1 to TRBJ1-1; D perhaps matches TRBD1 (6 bases). CDR3 length: 13 amino acids. V gave up 3 bases and J gave up 3 bases, with 11 bases separating them. CDR1 and CDR2 from the germline V gene are DFQATT and SNEGSKA (reference sequence).

This rearrangement joins TRBV24-1 to TRBJ1-5, with D unclear. The CDR3 totals 14 residues. Germline-derived CDR1 and CDR2 are KGHDR and SFDVKD. V was cut by 6 bases and J by 9 bases, with 17 bases left in between. The CDR3 is CATSLDRSSRPQHF. In DNA form, the CDR3 reads TGTGCCACCAGTTTAGATCGGTCCTCCCGGCCCCAGCATTTT.

The CDR3 nucleotides are TGTGCCAGCACCTCGTTTGACGAGCAGTACTTC. As protein: CASTSFDEQYF. V gene TRBV7-9 combines with J gene TRBJ2-7; no clear D gene. Trimming removed 7 bases at V and 5 bases at J, with 9 bases between. The germline gives CDR1 SEHNR, CDR2 FQNEAQ (reference sequence). This CDR3 region has 11 residues.

A single count supports this clonotype. This sequence joins TRBV7-3 and TRBJ1-3; 7 positions match TRBD1. Per germline, CDR1 SGHTA and CDR2 FQGTGA. V lost 4 bases and J lost 8; bases outside the gene matches: 5. This CDR3 spans 13 amino acids. The DNA for the CDR3 is TGTGCCAGCAGCTCAAGACAGGGAGACACCATATATTTT. This translates into CASSSRQGDTIYF.

The CDR3 reads CASSSWLAGQYF. The CDR3 coding sequence is TGTGCCAGCAGCTCTTGGCTAGCGGGGCAGTATTTT. The rearrangement links TRBV7-2 to TRBJ2-3, with TRBD2 matching 8 bases. The V segment lost 4 bases and the J segment 11 bases; nucleotides outside the gene matches: 5. Germline values: CDR1 SGHTA, CDR2 FQGNSA. The CDR3 runs to 12 residues. Filled out from reference TRBV7-2 and TRBJ2-3, the complete variable domain reads GAGVSQSPSNKVTEKGKDVELRCDPISGHTALYWYRQSLGQGLEFLIYFQGNSAPDKSGLPSDRFSAERTGGSVSTLTIQRTQQEDSAVYLCASSSWLAGQYFGPGTRLTVL.

Of note for this clonotype: A much more abundant neighbour one base away suggests this may be a read error. The chain links TRBV4-1 to TRBJ1-3; the D is unclear. This CDR3 has 15 amino acids. Germline loops: CDR1 MGHRA, CDR2 YSYEKL. The DNA of the CDR3 is TGCGCCAGCAGCCCTAGGATCAACTCTGGAGACACCATATATTTT. Protein sequence: CASSPRINSGDTIYF.

This clonotype has more than one count but fewer than ten. The J gene is TRBJ1-1, the V gene TRBV10-1; the match to TRBD1 covers 7 bases. Germline assignment: CDR1 WNHNN and CDR2 SYGVQD (reference sequence). The CDR3 has 16 residues. After removal of 2 bases from V and 5 bases from J, the junction contained 11 bases not matched to a gene. CDR3 sequence reads: CASSEDRVKWRTEAFF. The CDR3 nucleotides read TGCGCCAGCAGTGAGGACAGGGTCAAGTGGAGGACTGAAGCTTTCTTT.

The J gene is TRBJ2-3, the V gene TRBV19; 9 bases match TRBD1. The J segment lost 6 bases and the V segment lost 4 bases, leaving 8 bases of the junction unmatched. The germline CDR1 and CDR2 sequences are LNHDA and SQIVND (reference sequence). This CDR3 region has 15 residues. The CDR3 loop is CASSRDREGSDTQYF. The CDR3 DNA follows: TGTGCCAGTAGTAGGGACAGGGAAGGGTCGGATACGCAGTATTTT.

This clonotype came up a few times. The rearrangement links TRBV3-1 to TRBJ1-2; TRBD1 agrees at 7 bases. Germline CDR1 LGHDT, CDR2 YNNKEL (reference sequence). The CDR3 runs 13 residues. V lost 3 bases, J lost 2 bases, and 0 bases stayed unmatched. The CDR3 sequence is CASSQGQNYGYTF. CDR3 nucleotides: TGTGCCAGCAGCCAGGGACAGAACTATGGCTACACCTTC. The variable domain in full, with the rest retrieved from reference TRBV3-1 and TRBJ1-2, is DTAVSQTPKYLVTQMGNDKSIKCEQNLGHDTMYWYKQDSKKFLKIMFSYNNKELIINETVPNRFSPKSPDKAHLNLHINSLELGDSAVYFCASSQGQNYGYTFGSGTRLTVV.

This clonotype was counted ten times or more. The rearrangement links TRBV30 to TRBJ1-6; the match to TRBD1 covers 8 bases. V shed 5 bases, J shed 11 bases, and the junction held 11 bases outside the gene matches. The CDR3 loop spans 14 amino acids. Germline V gives CDR1 GTSNPN, CDR2 SVGIG (reference sequence). The CDR3 DNA follows: TGTGCCTGGGGGACAGGTTCCTTTAGAGCACCCCTCCACTTT. This encodes CAWGTGSFRAPLHF.

The J gene is TRBJ1-5, the V gene TRBV19; a possible D gene is TRBD1 (5 bases). Germline values: CDR1 LNHDA, CDR2 SQIVND (reference sequence). CDR3 size: 15 residues. Between the trimmed V and J ends, which lost 4 bases and 5 bases, there was a span of 15 bases. The CDR3 coding sequence is TGTGCCAGTAGTAGGAGACAGAACAGTTATCAGCCCCAGCATTTT. It is translated as CASSRRQNSYQPQHF. The entire variable domain, with the rest obtained from reference TRBV19 and TRBJ1-5, is as follows: DGGITQSPKYLFRKEGQNVTLSCEQNLNHDAMYWYRQDPGQGLRLIYYSQIVNDFQKGDIAEGYSVSREKKESFPLTVTSAQKNPTAFYLCASSRRQNSYQPQHFGDGTRLSIL.

This clonotype occurred a few times. This chain joins TRBV19 and TRBJ1-6, with a weak D call TRBD1 (5 bases). V was clipped by 6 bases and J by 6 bases, with 12 bases between them. This CDR3 is built from 14 residues. Germline V lookup: CDR1 LNHDA, CDR2 SQIVND (reference sequence). DNA for the CDR3: TGTGCCAGTAGGGACATGGTCGGTAATTCACCCCTCCACTTT. Translating it yields CASRDMVGNSPLHF.